The next 15 T cell receptor beta chains were all read from a single sample in a study of blood T cells in healthy people across ages. Next came a second PCR, run for about 7 to 12 cycles, which used a sample-barcoded 5' primer along with a J-beta primer mix. MiXCR, run by TCRdb on the 5' RACE reads, gives a single entry per CDR3 protein. This table has some 1.6 million distinct CDR3 sequences, about 35% appearing once. The source material was blood. These receptors all come from a young woman in good health.

This clonotype has more than one count but fewer than ten. CDR3 DNA: TGTGCCAGCAGCTTGCGGGCAGGGAATCAGCCCCAGCATTTT. Protein: CASSLRAGNQPQHF. The rearrangement joins TRBV5-6 to TRBJ1-5, with D perhaps TRBD1 (5 bases). The germline V and J ends were trimmed by 1 base and 4 bases, with 9 bases remaining between them. This CDR3 has 14 residues. Germline V CDR1 and CDR2: SGHDT, YYEEEE. Variable domain in full (rest from reference TRBV5-6 and TRBJ1-5): DAGVTQSPTHLIKTRGQQVTLRCSPKSGHDTVSWYQQALGQGPQFIFQYYEEEERQRGNFPDRFSGHQFPNYSSELNVNALLLGDSALYLCASSLRAGNQPQHFGDGTRLSIL.

This clonotype is a singleton in its sample. The V and J genes are TRBV28 and TRBJ2-5; weak D call: TRBD2 (5 bases). This CDR3 has 15 amino acids. V was cut by 2 bases and J by 5 bases, with 15 bases left in between. The germline V gene encodes CDR1 MDHEN and CDR2 SYDVKM. The CDR3 here is CASSLMSGLRETQYF. In DNA, the CDR3 is TGTGCCAGCAGTTTAATGTCGGGGTTAAGGGAGACCCAGTACTTC. Drawing the rest from reference TRBV28 and TRBJ2-5, the complete variable domain is DVKVTQSSRYLVKRTGEKVFLECVQDMDHENMFWYRQDPGLGLRLIYFSYDVKMKEKGDIPEGYSVSREKKERFSLILESASTNQTSMYLCASSLMSGLRETQYFGPGTRLLVL.

The rearrangement uses TRBV30 and TRBJ2-5, with D tentatively TRBD2 (6 bases). With 2 bases removed from V and 11 bases from J, the gap between germline ends came to 12 bases. There are 11 residues in the CDR3. Germline V gene data show CDR1 as GTSNPN and CDR2 as SVGIG (reference sequence). This CDR3 reads CAWSSGVAQYF. The CDR3 coding sequence is TGTGCCTGGAGTTCGGGAGTAGCGCAGTACTTC.

V and J are TRBV20-1 and TRBJ2-5, with D unclear. This CDR3 has 13 amino acids. Germline V gene lookup returns CDR1 DFQATT and CDR2 SNEGSKA (reference sequence). The ends were cut back, 1 base at V and 13 bases at J, with 19 bases in the middle. The CDR3 loop reads CSARGSYTYELYF. CDR3 DNA sequence: TGCAGTGCTAGAGGTTCATATACCTACGAGCTGTACTTC.

This clonotype has only a few counts. V and J are TRBV11-2 and TRBJ2-3; D is unresolved. Germline CDR1 is SGHAT and CDR2 is FQNNGV. The CDR3 runs to 15 residues. The ends were cut back, 6 bases at V and 3 bases at J, with 16 bases in the middle. The CDR3 loop is CASRRTAPETDTQYF. CDR3 nucleotides: TGTGCCAGCAGACGTACGGCCCCAGAAACAGATACGCAGTATTTT.

In its sample, this clonotype was seen a few times. This chain joins TRBV27 and TRBJ2-7, with a tentative D call TRBD2 (6 bases). The CDR3 sequence is 15 residues long. Trimming took 2 bases from V and 7 from J, leaving 18 bases between them. Germline V gene data show CDR1 as MNHEY and CDR2 as SMNVEV (reference sequence). The CDR3 region is CASSLSGPLLGEQYF. The DNA for the CDR3 is TGTGCCAGCAGTTTAAGCGGGCCCTTACTGGGGGAGCAGTACTTC.

On this clonotype itself: Germline and junction disagree at one end, which may indicate a read error. This chain links TRBV20-1 with TRBJ2-7; TRBD1 matches 12 bases. Germline V gives CDR1 DFQATT, CDR2 SNEGSKA (reference sequence). There are 15 residues in the CDR3. The CDR3 DNA sequence: TGCAGTGCTCAAATGGGGGACAGGGGGCGGTACGAGCAGTATTTC. It encodes CSAQMGDRGRYEQYF.

This clonotype was seen a handful of times. The V call is TRBV6-1, the J call TRBJ1-2; a possible D gene is TRBD1 (5 bases). This CDR3 is 13 amino acids long. V was shortened by 7 bases and J by 5 bases, with 14 bases between the two germline ends. CDR1 and CDR2 from the germline V gene are MNHNS and SASEGT. CDR3 residues: CASNEGPWYGYTF. The CDR3 nucleotides read TGTGCCAGCAACGAGGGGCCTTGGTATGGCTACACCTTC.

This clonotype was picked up many times. The junction differs from germline at one of its ends, possibly a read error. The chain has TRBV5-1 and TRBJ2-1, with D tentatively TRBD2 (5 bases). The length of the CDR3 is 12 residues. From germline, CDR1 is SGHRS and CDR2 YFSETQ. The CDR3 nucleotides read TGTGCCAGCAGTTTAGTCGGGGATGAGCAGTTCTTC. Amino acids: CASSLVGDEQFF.

Concerning this clonotype itself: Just one base apart from a much larger clone, this may be a read error. The CDR3 loop reads CASSWGGGAYNEQFF. CDR3 bases: TGTGCCAGCAGCTGGGGCGGGGGGGCCTACAATGAGCAGTTCTTC. The V gene is TRBV11-2, the J gene TRBJ2-1; TRBD2 agrees at 9 bases. Germline V gene lookup returns CDR1 SGHAT and CDR2 FQNNGV. The V gene end was trimmed by 4 bases and the J gene end by 2 bases; junction bases not matched to a gene: 3. This CDR3 has 15 amino acids.

The chain carries TRBV4-1 and TRBJ1-2, with 9 positions matching TRBD1. The CDR3 extends over 14 amino acids. J lost 11 bases, V lost 4 bases, and 11 bases had no gene match. Germline lookup yields CDR1 MGHRA and CDR2 YSYEKL. In DNA form, the CDR3 reads TGCGCCAGCAGCCCTCGGGCCGGGACAGGGTATTACACCTTC. Its protein product is CASSPRAGTGYYTF.

Comments on this clonotype: Compared with germline, one end of the junction differs, possibly owing to a read error. The V call is TRBV5-1, the J call TRBJ1-2; D uncertain. Germline V gives CDR1 SGHRS, CDR2 YFSETQ. There are 14 residues in the CDR3. The CDR3 here is CASSFQESNNGYTF. DNA of the CDR3: TGCGCCAGCAGCTTCCAGGAGAGTAACAATGGCTACACCTTC.

This chain links TRBV20-1 with TRBJ2-2; weak D call: TRBD1 (6 bases). The CDR3 is 14 amino acids. Germline CDR1 is DFQATT and CDR2 is SNEGSKA (reference sequence). The V end lost 2 bases, the J end lost 5 bases, and 12 bases lay between the germline ends. CDR3 protein: CSARTSTGTGELFF. The CDR3 coding sequence is TGCAGTGCTAGAACCTCGACAGGAACCGGGGAGCTGTTTTTT.

The rearrangement joins TRBV4-1 to TRBJ2-1, with TRBD2 matching 9 bases. The CDR3 sequence is 15 residues long. Germline V CDR1 and CDR2: MGHRA, YSYEKL. Germline trimming cut 4 bases from V and 5 bases from J; bases unmatched to any gene: 6. The CDR3 region is CASSRAGLANNEQFF. CDR3 nucleotide sequence: TGCGCCAGCAGCCGAGCGGGACTAGCAAACAATGAGCAGTTCTTC.

In its sample, this clonotype was seen a few times. The chain uses TRBV6-5 and TRBJ1-5; weak D call: TRBD1 (6 bases). Trimming left V 0 bases short and J 7 bases short, with 13 bases between. This CDR3 is 15 amino acids long. CDR1 is MNHEY and CDR2 is SVGAGI in the germline V gene. The CDR3 reads CASSYSRTEGQPQHF. The DNA of the CDR3 is TGTGCCAGCAGTTACTCACGGACAGAGGGACAGCCCCAGCATTTT.